Listed here are 14 T cell receptor beta chains from one sample, sequenced in a study of CD4 T cells in relation to SARS-CoV-2 and coronaviruses. Before the COVID-19 pandemic, during about 2011-2019, CD4+ T cells were taken from unexposed donors. CD4+ T cells were isolated from the cells after less than 13 days of culture. Sequencing used immunoSEQ multiplex PCR; TCRdb keeps in-frame clones, though not all of them. The table includes 15,000 to 20,000 clones, approximately 80% detected once. No antigens are known for them. Sequencing used CD4+ T cells from PBMCs, cultured in vitro. The receptor set was obtained from a human donor in good health.

The chain joins TRBV6-1 to TRBJ2-3; D remains unclear. The CDR3 is 17 amino acids. The germline gives CDR1 MNHNS, CDR2 SASEGT. Trimming pared 1 base from V and 2 bases from J, leaving 16 bases between. CDR3 nucleotides: TGTGCCAGCAGTGAAGTTATCTGGGCCCCACCCACAGATACGCAGTATTTT. The encoded protein is CASSEVIWAPPTDTQYF.

This clone has just one count. The rearrangement joins TRBV10-3 to TRBJ2-7; D call uncertain. The V end lost 0 bases, the J end lost 5 bases, and 5 bases lay between the germline ends. The length of the CDR3 is 12 residues. The V gene's germline CDR1 is ENHRY and CDR2 SYGVKD. The CDR3 nucleotides are TGTGCCATCAGTGAGTCGAGCGACGAGCAGTACTTC. Amino acids: CAISESSDEQYF.

The genes are TRBV7-9 and TRBJ1-4; TRBD1 is a possible D gene (6 bases). The germline CDR1 and CDR2 sequences are SEHNR and FQNEAQ (reference sequence). V was shortened by 6 bases and J by 0 bases, with 11 bases between the two germline ends. There are 15 residues in the CDR3. The CDR3 protein is CASSRKGATNEKLFF. The CDR3 bases are TGTGCCAGCAGTCGGAAGGGGGCAACTAATGAAAAACTGTTTTTT.

J is TRBJ1-4 and V is TRBV5-6; 9 nucleotides line up with TRBD1. Trimming at V came to 4 bases and at J to 7 bases, leaving 8 bases not matched to a gene. This CDR3 is 15 amino acids long. In germline, CDR1 is SGHDT, CDR2 YYEEEE. The CDR3 region has the DNA TGTGCCAGCAGCGGATCGGGACAGGGAGGTGAAAAACTGTTTTTT. Its protein product is CASSGSGQGGEKLFF.

The rearrangement uses TRBV24-1 and TRBJ2-1, with TRBD2 matching 10 bases. Germline CDR1 KGHDR, CDR2 SFDVKD. The CDR3 length is 16 residues. V shed 4 bases and J 4 bases; nucleotides not matched to a gene: 6. The CDR3 DNA follows: TGTGCCACCAGTGAATCTAGCGGGAGAAGGTACAATGAGCAGTTCTTC. This gives the protein CATSESSGRRYNEQFF.

J is TRBJ2-7 and V is TRBV4-2; D remains ambiguous. Per the germline V gene, CDR1 is LGHNA and CDR2 is YNFKEQ. CDR3 length equals 15 residues. V lost 0 bases and J 7 bases, leaving 16 bases between the germline ends. CDR3 protein: CASSQEDTSAREQYF. In nucleotides, the CDR3 is TGTGCCAGCAGCCAAGAAGACACCTCTGCGAGGGAGCAGTACTTC.

The rearrangement joins TRBV24-1 to TRBJ2-1; D tentatively reads TRBD1 or TRBD2 (6 bases each). The V gene lost 0 bases and the J gene lost 10 bases, with 33 bases spanning the gap. Looked up from germline, CDR1 is KGHDR and CDR2 is SFDVKD. CDR3 size: 21 residues. The CDR3 reads CATSDLLETGEEGVPKWEQFF. The CDR3 coding sequence is TGTGCCACCAGTGATTTGCTAGAGACAGGTGAGGAGGGAGTCCCCAAATGGGAGCAGTTCTTC.

This chain uses TRBV6-1 with TRBJ1-2; possible D gene TRBD1, 5 bases. CDR3 length: 14 residues. The V end was cut by 0 bases, the J end by 7 bases, with 12 bases between. The germline V gene encodes CDR1 MNHNS and CDR2 SASEGT. The CDR3 reads CASSEATGHLGYTF. CDR3 DNA: TGTGCCAGCAGTGAAGCTACAGGTCATCTTGGCTACACCTTC.

This clone was counted between two and nine times. The chain carries TRBV12-3 or TRBV12-4 and TRBJ1-5; D might be TRBD1 (6 bases). V was trimmed by 3 bases and J by 6 bases, leaving 9 bases between them. This CDR3 region has 13 residues. CDR3 residues: CASSFGGAQPQHF. The CDR3 DNA follows: TGTGCCAGCAGTTTTGGGGGGGCTCAGCCCCAGCATTTT.

The chain employs TRBV7-2 and TRBJ2-2, with 10 bases lining up with TRBD2. V gave up 0 bases and J gave up 7 bases; unmatched junction bases: 2. The CDR3 runs 15 residues. CDR1 and CDR2 (germline): SGHTA, FQGNSA. This chain's CDR3 is CASSLAGLAFGELFF. CDR3 coding DNA: TGTGCCAGCAGCTTAGCGGGACTAGCGTTCGGGGAGCTGTTTTTT.

V gene TRBV6-2 or TRBV6-3 combines with J gene TRBJ2-7; D may match TRBD1 or TRBD2 (5 bases each). V was pared by 5 bases and J by 0 bases, with 17 bases between. Germline CDR1 MNHEY, CDR2 SVGEGT. The CDR3 runs 16 residues. The CDR3 loop is CASSLGASYSSYEQYF. The CDR3 bases are TGTGCCAGCAGTCTCGGGGCCTCCTATTCCTCCTACGAGCAGTACTTC.

The chain combines TRBV5-1 with TRBJ2-5; TRBD2 matches at 14 bases. Germline V CDR1 and CDR2: SGHRS, YFSETQ. This CDR3 region has 17 residues. The J segment lost 4 bases and the V segment lost 5 bases, leaving 10 bases of the junction unmatched. The CDR3 region has the DNA TGCGCCAGCAGGTCCGGGACTAGCGGGAGTCTTTTAGAGACCCAGTACTTC. Translation gives CASRSGTSGSLLETQYF.

The chain recombines TRBV6-5 with TRBJ1-1, with 9 bases matching TRBD1. The CDR3 sequence is 15 residues long. The germline CDR1 and CDR2 sequences are MNHEY and SVGAGI. With 7 bases clipped from V and 6 bases from J, the junction kept 12 bases outside the gene matches. CDR3 sequence: CASTLGTGQGPEAFF. As DNA, the CDR3 is TGTGCCAGCACCCTAGGGACGGGACAGGGCCCTGAAGCTTTCTTT.

The chain is built from TRBV4-1 and TRBJ1-6; D uncertain. Germline-derived CDR1 and CDR2 are MGHRA and YSYEKL. V lost 1 base to trimming and J lost 0 bases, with 10 bases between them. CDR3 length equals 17 residues. DNA of the CDR3: TGCGCCAGCAGCCAAGGACTGCCGAGCTCCTATAATTCACCCCTCCACTTT. It is translated as CASSQGLPSSYNSPLHF.